These T cell receptor beta chains were read from a single sample in a study of radiation and T cells in renal cell carcinoma. The protocol was immunoSEQ multiplex PCR, while the TCRdb copy is restricted to in-frame clones and leaves out a portion. The sample yields 20,000 to 30,000 clones, about three fifths seen once. Material: tumor tissue, obtained from a patient whose treatment was nephrectomy without radiotherapy. These receptors came from a man aged 40-55 years with renal cell carcinoma. Each CDR3 is given with its conserved first and last residue. The order of the fields is J gene, V gene, clone size, D gene, CDR3 DNA, CDR3 protein. D genes are given only for firm matches. Clone size appears in some rows only: once, few, many, or a class for an expanded clone.

>TRBJ2-5|TRBV6-1|NA|TRBD1
TGTGCCACCCTAGGGGGCGGAGAGACCCAGTACTTC
CATLGGGETQYF
>TRBJ2-1|TRBV19|NA|NA
TGTGCCAGTAGTATCCGACAGATGGTGAATGAGCAGTTCTTC
CASSIRQMVNEQFF
>TRBJ1-2|TRBV20-1|once|NA
TGCAGTGCTAGTGGCCGGGGGGGCTACACCTTC
CSASGRGGYTF
>TRBJ1-4|TRBV18|NA|NA
TGTGCCAGCTCACCGCCGGGGGCGGTACTGACTAATGAAAAACTGTTTTTT
CASSPPGAVLTNEKLFF
>TRBJ1-5|TRBV6-5|NA|NA
TGTGCCAGCAGGAGGGGCAGCCAAGCCAATCAGCCCCAGCATTTT
CASRRGSQANQPQHF
>TRBJ2-3|TRBV7-9|few|TRBD1
TGTGCCAGCAGCCCGCAGGGGGTGAGCACAGATACGCAGTATTTT
CASSPQGVSTDTQYF
>TRBJ2-7|TRBV7-9|NA|TRBD1
TGTGCCAGCAGCCCTACCCCGGGACAGAGAACCTACGAGCAGTACTTC
CASSPTPGQRTYEQYF
>TRBJ2-3|TRBV19|NA|NA
TGTGCCAGTCGGACTAAAGGAGACACAGATACGCAGTATTTT
CASRTKGDTDTQYF
>TRBJ1-1|TRBV10-3|NA|TRBD1
TGTGCCATCAGTGACCCAACAGGGGATCGGACTGAAGCTTTCTTT
CAISDPTGDRTEAFF
>TRBJ1-1|TRBV7-9|NA|NA
TGTGCCAGCAGCATCGTTGGGGGACGCAACACTGAAGCTTTCTTT
CASSIVGGRNTEAFF
>TRBJ2-1|TRBV9|NA|NA
TGTGCCAGCAGCGTAGCTACGTATGAGCAGTTCTTC
CASSVATYEQFF
>TRBJ1-2|TRBV28|few|NA
TGTGCCAGCGCAAGAGGAGGCTACACCTTC
CASARGGYTF
>TRBJ2-5|TRBV25-1|NA|TRBD1
TGTGCCAGCAGCCGAGGACAGGGTAATTCGGAGACCCAGTACTTC
CASSRGQGNSETQYF
>TRBJ1-3|TRBV10-3|few|NA
TGTGCCGCTAGGGGCCCTGGAAACACCATATATTTT
CAARGPGNTIYF
>TRBJ2-6|TRBV5-1|NA|NA
TGCGCCAGCAGCTTCGAGTCCTCTGGGGCCAACGTCCTGACTTTC
CASSFESSGANVLTF
>TRBJ1-5|TRBV9|NA|NA
TGTGCCAGCAGCTCGGGAGGGACTAAATACAATCAGCCCCAGCATTTT
CASSSGGTKYNQPQHF
>TRBJ1-6|TRBV4-1|NA|NA
TGCGCCAGCAGCCAAGATCAAAGGGGGGGGTTCAGCTCCTATAATTCACCCCTCCACTTT
CASSQDQRGGFSSYNSPLHF
>TRBJ2-4|TRBV5-4|NA|TRBD2
TGTGCCAGCAGCCCGACTAGCGGGGGGTTGGCGAACATTCAGTACTTC
CASSPTSGGLANIQYF